The clone carrying this T cell receptor (beta chain) was counted a few times. Its antigen is not identified. The data belong to a study of cytomegalovirus exposure and HLA in healthy donors. From the approximately 120-subject validation cohort, which was separate from the approximately 670-subject first cohort, the donors were drawn. General observations from the study: The tendency of first-cohort TCR clusters to co-occur in the 120 or so validation repertoires emerged from a later analysis. A few chains tied to CMV proved CMV antigen-specific in vitro.

CDR1 is SQVTM, CDR2 ANQGSEA, per germline. Trimming took off 4 bases at V and 1 base at J, with 13 bases between the two ends. The CDR3 runs to 14 residues. Sequenced by immunoSEQ multiplex PCR; TCRdb stores in-frame clones only, minus some. The table shows 220,000 or so clones, with approximately 80% occurring only once. The rearrangement uses TRBV29-1 and TRBJ1-1; D is ambiguous. Sequences were obtained from PBMCs. The clonotype comes from a woman in her 30s in good health and CMV-seropositive. The CDR3 region is CSVGLLWENTEAFF. Written as DNA, the CDR3 is TGCAGCGTTGGCCTATTATGGGAGAACACTGAAGCTTTCTTT.